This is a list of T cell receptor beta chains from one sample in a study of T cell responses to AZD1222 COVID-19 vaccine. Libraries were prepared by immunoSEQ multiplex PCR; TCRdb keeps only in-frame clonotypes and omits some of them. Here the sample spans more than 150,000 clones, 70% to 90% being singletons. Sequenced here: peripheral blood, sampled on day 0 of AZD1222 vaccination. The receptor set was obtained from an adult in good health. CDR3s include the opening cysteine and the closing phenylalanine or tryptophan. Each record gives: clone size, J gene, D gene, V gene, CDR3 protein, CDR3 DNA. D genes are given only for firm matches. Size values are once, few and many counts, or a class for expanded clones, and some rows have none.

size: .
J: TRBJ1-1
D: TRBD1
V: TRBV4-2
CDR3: CASSQPTGGSTEAFF
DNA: TGTGCCAGCAGCCAACCGACAGGGGGCAGCACTGAAGCTTTCTTT

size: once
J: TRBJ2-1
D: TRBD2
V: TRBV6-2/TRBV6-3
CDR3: CASSFPGLAELEQFF
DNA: TGTGCCAGCAGTTTTCCGGGACTAGCGGAACTTGAGCAGTTCTTC

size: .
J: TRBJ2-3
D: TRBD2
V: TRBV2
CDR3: CASTVDVASGSYGTQYF
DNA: TGTGCCAGCACCGTCGATGTGGCTAGCGGGAGTTATGGTACGCAGTATTTT

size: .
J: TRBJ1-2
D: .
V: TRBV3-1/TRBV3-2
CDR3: CASSQDPGGGYTF
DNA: TGTGCCAGCAGCCAGGACCCGGGGGGTGGCTACACCTTC

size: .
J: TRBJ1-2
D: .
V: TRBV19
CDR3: CASSILATGGGSGYTF
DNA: TGTGCCAGTAGTATCCTCGCCACGGGCGGTGGAAGTGGCTACACCTTC

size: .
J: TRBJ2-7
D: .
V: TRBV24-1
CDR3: CATSATTGNGYSEQYF
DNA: TGTGCCACCAGCGCTACCACAGGGAACGGCTACTCCGAGCAGTACTTC

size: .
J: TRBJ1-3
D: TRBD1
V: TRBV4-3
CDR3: CASSQVAGGLGGNTIYF
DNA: TGCGCCAGCAGCCAAGTCGCAGGGGGCCTTGGCGGAAACACCATATATTTT

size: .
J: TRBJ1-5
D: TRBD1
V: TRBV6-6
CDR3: CASSPGTGSHQPQHF
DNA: TGTGCCAGCAGCCCCGGGACAGGGTCGCATCAGCCCCAGCATTTT

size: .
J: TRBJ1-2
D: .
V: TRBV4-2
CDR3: CASSPTGQAKNYGYTF
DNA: TGTGCCAGCAGCCCCACCGGACAAGCAAAAAACTATGGCTACACCTTC

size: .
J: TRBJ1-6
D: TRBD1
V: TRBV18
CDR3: CASSPQGSGGNNSPLHF
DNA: TGTGCCAGCTCGCCACAGGGGAGCGGGGGTAATAATTCACCCCTCCACTTT

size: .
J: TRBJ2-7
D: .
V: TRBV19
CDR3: CATRWGYEQYF
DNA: TGTGCCACCCGGTGGGGCTACGAGCAGTACTTC

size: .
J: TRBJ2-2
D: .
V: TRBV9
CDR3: CASSVGVSAGELFF
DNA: TGTGCCAGCAGCGTAGGGGTATCAGCCGGGGAGCTGTTTTTT

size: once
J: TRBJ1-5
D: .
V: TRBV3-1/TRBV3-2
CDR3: CASSQAPVSWGVEDQHF
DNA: TGTGCCAGCAGCCAAGCGCCAGTGAGCTGGGGTGTAGAGGACCAGCATTTT

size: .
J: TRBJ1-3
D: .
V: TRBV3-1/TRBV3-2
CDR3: CASSPNTLLSGNTIYF
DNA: TGTGCCAGCAGCCCGAACACCCTCCTCTCTGGAAACACCATATATTTT

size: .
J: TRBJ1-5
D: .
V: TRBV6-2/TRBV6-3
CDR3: CASSYSMNSNQPQHF
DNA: TGTGCCAGCAGTTACTCGATGAATAGCAATCAGCCCCAGCATTTT

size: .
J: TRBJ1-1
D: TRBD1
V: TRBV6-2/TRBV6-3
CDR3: CASSYAGGMNTEAFF
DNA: TGTGCCAGCAGTTACGCAGGGGGCATGAACACTGAAGCTTTCTTT

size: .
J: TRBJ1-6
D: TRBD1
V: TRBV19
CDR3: CASTGQGWGSYNSPLHF
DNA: TGTGCCAGTACCGGACAGGGCTGGGGCTCCTATAATTCACCCCTCCACTTT

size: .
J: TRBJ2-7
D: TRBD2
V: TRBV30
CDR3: CAWSVDGGGREQYF
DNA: TGTGCCTGGAGTGTGGACGGGGGAGGGCGCGAGCAGTACTTC

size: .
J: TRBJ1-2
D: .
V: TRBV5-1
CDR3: CASSQDKAYGYTF
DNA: TGCGCCAGCAGCCAAGACAAGGCCTATGGCTACACCTTC

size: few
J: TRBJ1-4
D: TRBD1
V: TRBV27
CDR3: CASSPRTGSNEKLFF
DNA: TGTGCCAGCAGTCCCCGGACAGGGTCTAATGAAAAACTGTTTTTT

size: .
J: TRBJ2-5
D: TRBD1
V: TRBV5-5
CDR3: CASSSGQVGQTQYF
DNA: TGTGCCAGCAGCTCAGGACAGGTTGGTCAGACCCAGTACTTC

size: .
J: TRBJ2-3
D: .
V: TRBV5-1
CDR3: CASSLVLAGTDTQYF
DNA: TGCGCCAGCAGCTTGGTGTTAGCTGGCACAGATACGCAGTATTTT